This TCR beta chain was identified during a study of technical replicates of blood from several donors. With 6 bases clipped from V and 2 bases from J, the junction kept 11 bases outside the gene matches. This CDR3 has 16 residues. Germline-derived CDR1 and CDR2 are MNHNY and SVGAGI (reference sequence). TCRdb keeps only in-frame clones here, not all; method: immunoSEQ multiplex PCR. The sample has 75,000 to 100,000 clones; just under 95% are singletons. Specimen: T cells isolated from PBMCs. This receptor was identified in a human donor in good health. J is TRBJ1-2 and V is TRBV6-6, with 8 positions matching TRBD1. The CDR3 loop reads CASREPRGRRNYGYTF. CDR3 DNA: TGTGCCAGCAGGGAACCCAGGGGGCGCCGGAACTATGGCTACACCTTC.